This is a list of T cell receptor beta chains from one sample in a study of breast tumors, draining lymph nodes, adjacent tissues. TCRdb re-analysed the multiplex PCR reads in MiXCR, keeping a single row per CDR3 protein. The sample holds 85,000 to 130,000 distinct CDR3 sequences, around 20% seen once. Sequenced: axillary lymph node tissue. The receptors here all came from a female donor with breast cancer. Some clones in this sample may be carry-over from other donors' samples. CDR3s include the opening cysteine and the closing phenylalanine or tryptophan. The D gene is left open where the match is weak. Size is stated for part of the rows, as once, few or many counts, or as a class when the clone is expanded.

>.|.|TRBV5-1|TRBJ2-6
TGCGCCAGCAGCTTACAGGTTTCCCGATCTGGGGCCAACGTCCTGACTTTC
CASSLQVSRSGANVLTF
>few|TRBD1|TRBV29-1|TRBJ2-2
TGCAGCGTCAGGGGGCATTTTACCGGGGAGCTGTTTTTT
CSVRGHFTGELFF
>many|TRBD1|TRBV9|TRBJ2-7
TGTGCCAGCAGCGTAGAAGGACAGGGTTCCTACGAGCAGTACTTC
CASSVEGQGSYEQYF
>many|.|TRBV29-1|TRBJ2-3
TGCAGCGGGCGACAGCCTAGCACAGATACGCAGTATTTT
CSGRQPSTDTQYF
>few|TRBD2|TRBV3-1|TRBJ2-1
TGTGCCAGCAGCCAACTGGGGCAAGCGGGAGGGATCACGCAGTTCTTC
CASSQLGQAGGITQFF
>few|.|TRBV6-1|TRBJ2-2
TGTGCCAGCAGTGAGCACACGAACACCGGGGAGCTGTTTTTT
CASSEHTNTGELFF
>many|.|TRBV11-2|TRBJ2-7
TGTGCCAGCAGCTTAGGGCACAGGGGAGGGCACGAGCAGTACTTC
CASSLGHRGGHEQYF
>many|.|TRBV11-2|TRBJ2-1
TGTGCCAGCAGCGGACAGTCCGATGAGCAGTTCTTC
CASSGQSDEQFF
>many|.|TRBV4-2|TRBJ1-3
TGTGCCAGCAGCCAAGAAGATGGAAACACCATATATTTT
CASSQEDGNTIYF
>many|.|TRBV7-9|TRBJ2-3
TGTGCCAGCAGCCCATTTTACGATAGCACAGATACGCAGTATTTT
CASSPFYDSTDTQYF
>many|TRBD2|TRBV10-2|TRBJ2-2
TGCGCCAGCAAAGAGACGGGGGGAAGCACCGGGGAGCTGTTTTTT
CASKETGGSTGELFF
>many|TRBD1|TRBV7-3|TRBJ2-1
TGTGCCAGCAGCCTACAGGGGAATTCCTACAATGAGCAGTTCTTC
CASSLQGNSYNEQFF
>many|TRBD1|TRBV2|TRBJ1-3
TGTGCCAGCAGAGGGGACAGGGGCTCTGGAAACACCATATATTTT
CASRGDRGSGNTIYF
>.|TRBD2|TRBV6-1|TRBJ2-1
TGTGCCAGCAGTAGAACTAGTTCGGCCGGAATTAGCGGGAGGGCGGGGGAGCAGTTCTTC
CASSRTSSAGISGRAGEQFF
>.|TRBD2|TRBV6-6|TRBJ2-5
TGTGCCAGCAGTTACGGCGGGGGGGCCGCGGGAGAGACCCAGTACTTC
CASSYGGGAAGETQYF
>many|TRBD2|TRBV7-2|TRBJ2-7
TGTGCCAGCAGCCTGAAGCGGGAGGCCTACGAGCAGTACTTC
CASSLKREAYEQYF
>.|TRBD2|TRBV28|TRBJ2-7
TGTGCCAGCAGTGGGGAGTTAGCGGGAGGGCCCTCCTACGAGCAGTACTTC
CASSGELAGGPSYEQYF
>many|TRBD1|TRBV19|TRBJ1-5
TGTGCCAGTAGTATAACAGGGGGGAATCAGCCCCAGCATTTT
CASSITGGNQPQHF
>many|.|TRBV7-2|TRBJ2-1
TGTGCCAGCAGCTTAGCGTTAGGTGCTGATGAGCAGTTCTTC
CASSLALGADEQFF
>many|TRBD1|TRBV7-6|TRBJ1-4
TGTGCCAGCAGTAGGGACAGATCTGAAAAACTGTTTTTT
CASSRDRSEKLFF
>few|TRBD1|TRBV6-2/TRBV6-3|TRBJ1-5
TGTGCCAGCAGGAGCGGACAGGGGGCTCATCAGCCCCAGCATTTT
CASRSGQGAHQPQHF
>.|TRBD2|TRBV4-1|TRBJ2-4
TGCGCCAGCAGCCAAGATGGGGCGGGAGTGGCCAAAAACATTCAGTACTTC
CASSQDGAGVAKNIQYF
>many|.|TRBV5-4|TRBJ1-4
TGTGCCAGCAGCTTGGATCTCCAGGCTTCTAATGAAAAACTGTTTTTT
CASSLDLQASNEKLFF
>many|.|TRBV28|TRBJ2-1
TGTGCCAGCAGCCCTAGTGGGGTTCCCTACAATGAGCAGTTCTTC
CASSPSGVPYNEQFF